Shown below are 22 T cell receptor beta chains from a single sample sequenced in a study of regulatory T cells in long-lasting Graves disease. Construction of TCR beta libraries relied on iRepertoire HTBI primers and on Arm-PCR targeting CDR3 regions. MiXCR was run by TCRdb on the multiplex PCR reads, yielding one entry per CDR3 protein. The sample gives about 660,000 distinct CDR3 sequences, around 30% of which show up once; about two fifths is in the top ten. Noted time point: persistent/refractory GD, antithyroid drugs over 5 years with positive TRAb. Isolated PBMC RNA provided the starting material for the TCR library. This material consisted of peripheral blood mononuclear cells (PBMCs), taken when the disease was refractory, from a patient treated with antithyroid drugs. The receptors originated from a female donor with Graves disease.

This clonotype was counted a few times. V usage is TRBV9 and J usage is TRBJ1-4, with D uncertain. This CDR3 region has 15 residues. The V end lost 2 bases, the J end lost 5 bases, and 13 bases lay between the germline ends. Per the germline V gene, CDR1 is SGDLS and CDR2 is YYNGEE. The CDR3 loop reads CASSVTDGLNEKLFF. DNA of the CDR3: TGTGCCAGCAGCGTGACGGACGGACTGAATGAAAAACTGTTTTTT.

With respect to this clonotype: Mismatch with germline at one junction end may stem from a read error. This sequence joins TRBV10-3 and TRBJ1-2; D ambiguous. The germline V gene has CDR1 ENHRY and CDR2 SYGVKD. The CDR3 is made up of 10 amino acids. CDR3 nucleotides: TGTGCCATCGGTGACTATGGCTACACCTTC. Translated: CAIGDYGYTF.

The table lists this clonotype with a few counts. The chain joins TRBV28 to TRBJ1-4, with TRBD1 as a possible D gene (5 bases). Looked up from germline, CDR1 is MDHEN and CDR2 is SYDVKM. CDR3 size: 15 residues. V was pared by 8 bases and J by 8 bases, with 21 bases between. The CDR3 DNA is TGTGCCAGCCTCACTCGGCGGGGGGAGGACGAAAAACTGTTTTTT. Encoded protein: CASLTRRGEDEKLFF.

The chain employs TRBV12-3 or TRBV12-4 and TRBJ1-1; 7 nucleotides line up with TRBD1. The CDR3 consists of 14 residues. The V and J ends lost 3 bases and 6 bases, in that order; junction bases with no gene match: 7. The CDR3 nucleotides are TGTGCCAGCAGTTTCCAGGGGGGGCCAGCTGAAGCTTTCTTT. Its protein product is CASSFQGGPAEAFF.

This clonotype showed up many times. V and J are TRBV20-1 and TRBJ2-5; 7 nucleotides align to TRBD1. The CDR3 totals 14 residues. Germline-derived CDR1 and CDR2 are DFQATT and SNEGSKA (reference sequence). Trimming cost V 1 base and J 5 bases; bases outside gene matches: 7. CDR3 protein: CSARGDRAGETQYF. DNA for the CDR3: TGCAGTGCTAGAGGAGACAGGGCCGGGGAGACCCAGTACTTC.

The J gene is TRBJ1-6, the V gene TRBV7-6, with D possibly matching TRBD1 (5 bases). Trimming left V 5 bases short and J 8 bases short, with 19 bases between. Germline lookup yields CDR1 SGHVS and CDR2 FNYEAQ. The CDR3 runs 16 residues. The CDR3 here is CASSQIGTGGDSPLHF. In nucleotides, the CDR3 is TGTGCCAGCAGCCAGATAGGGACGGGGGGTGATTCACCCCTCCACTTT. Variable domain in full (rest from reference TRBV7-6 and TRBJ1-6): GAGVSQSPRYKVTKRGQDVALRCDPISGHVSLYWYRQALGQGPEFLTYFNYEAQQDKSGLPNDRFSAERPEGSISTLTIQRTEQRDSAMYRCASSQIGTGGDSPLHFGNGTRLTVT.

This clonotype was seen only once. The V gene is TRBV5-1, the J gene TRBJ2-1, with 9 bases lining up with TRBD2. Germline CDR1 is SGHRS and CDR2 is YFSETQ. Trimming at V came to 5 bases and at J to 6 bases, leaving 3 bases not matched to a gene. CDR3 length: 13 amino acids. The CDR3 DNA follows: TGCGCCAGCAGGGTAGCGGGAGTCAATGAGCAGTTCTTC. Protein sequence: CASRVAGVNEQFF.

This clonotype is a singleton in its sample. This CDR3 fails to terminate in the conserved phenylalanine or tryptophan, so it likely reflects a read error. The chain combines TRBV5-1 with TRBJ2-7, with TRBD2 identical over 7 bases. The CDR3 totals 17 residues. CDR1 is SGHRS and CDR2 is YFSETQ in the germline V gene. The trim removed 2 bases at V and 0 bases at J, leaving 11 bases unmatched. In DNA, the CDR3 is TGCGCCAGCAGCTTAGACCGGGGGGACCTCCCCTCCTACGAGCAGTACCTC. It codes for CASSLDRGDLPSYEQYL.

The rearrangement uses TRBV3-1 and TRBJ1-2, with D possibly matching TRBD1 (5 bases). The germline V gene encodes CDR1 LGHDT and CDR2 YNNKEL (reference sequence). The CDR3 loop spans 15 amino acids. The germline V and J ends were trimmed by 0 bases and 7 bases, with 15 bases remaining between them. The CDR3 is CASSQDVAGTCGYTF. CDR3 bases: TGTGCCAGCAGCCAAGATGTTGCAGGGACCTGTGGCTACACCTTC.

This clonotype came up once. The chain joins TRBV6-2 or TRBV6-3 to TRBJ2-3; D might be TRBD2 (5 bases). Trimming took off 5 bases at V and 5 bases at J, with 14 bases between the two ends. This CDR3 comprises 14 residues. From germline, CDR1 is MNHEY and CDR2 SVGEGT. The CDR3 loop is CASSGGRSGDTQYF. The DNA for the CDR3 is TGTGCCAGCAGTGGTGGGAGAAGTGGAGATACGCAGTATTTT.

The chain links TRBV9 to TRBJ1-2, with D possibly TRBD1 on 6 matching bases. Trimming left V 2 bases short and J 8 bases short, with 19 bases between. The CDR3 has 15 residues. Germline CDR1 SGDLS, CDR2 YYNGEE. The CDR3 protein is CASSVMPGHSEGYTF. The CDR3 region has the DNA TGTGCCAGCAGCGTGATGCCGGGACATTCCGAGGGCTACACCTTC.

The chain links TRBV5-1 to TRBJ2-2; the D is unclear. V was trimmed by 0 bases and J by 7 bases, leaving 10 bases between them. Germline loops: CDR1 SGHRS, CDR2 YFSETQ. The CDR3 is made up of 14 amino acids. The CDR3 is CASSLDLNVGELFF. For the CDR3, the DNA is TGCGCCAGCAGCTTGGACCTCAATGTCGGGGAGCTGTTTTTT.

The chain joins TRBV9 to TRBJ2-3; a possible D gene is TRBD2 (5 bases). The CDR3 loop spans 15 amino acids. Trimming took 6 bases from V and 6 from J, leaving 20 bases between them. Germline CDR1 and CDR2: SGDLS and YYNGEE. CDR3 nucleotide sequence: TGTGCCAGCACCGAGGGCTCTCGGGAATCGGATACGCAGTATTTT. This sequence encodes CASTEGSRESDTQYF.

The J gene is TRBJ1-5, the V gene TRBV29-1; D remains unclear. Germline V gene lookup returns CDR1 SQVTM and CDR2 ANQGSEA. V was trimmed by 4 bases and J by 1 base, leaving 8 bases between them. This CDR3 spans 13 amino acids. The CDR3 DNA reads TGCAGCGTTGTCCTGGGAAGCAATCAGCCCCAGCATTTT. It encodes CSVVLGSNQPQHF.

The chain carries TRBV19 and TRBJ1-5, with D unresolved. There are 15 residues in the CDR3. The germline V gene has CDR1 LNHDA and CDR2 SQIVND (reference sequence). Trimming removed 1 base at V and 4 bases at J, with 11 bases between. In DNA, the CDR3 is TGTGCCAGTAGTATAGGATTGGTAGAGAATCAGCCCCAGCATTTT. The encoded protein is CASSIGLVENQPQHF.

This clonotype was counted ten times or more. This chain connects TRBV12-3 or TRBV12-4 to TRBJ2-5, with 8 bases lining up with TRBD2. Germline trimming cut 3 bases from V and 5 bases from J; bases unmatched to any gene: 8. This CDR3 has 15 residues. This chain's CDR3 is CASSLTGGPSETQYF. The DNA of the CDR3 is TGTGCCAGCAGTTTGACGGGAGGGCCCAGTGAGACCCAGTACTTC.

CDR3 sequence reads: CASSPGWGASYEQYF. The DNA for the CDR3 is TGCGCCAGCAGCCCCGGTTGGGGAGCCTCCTACGAGCAGTACTTC. The rearrangement joins TRBV5-1 to TRBJ2-7; a possible D gene is TRBD2 (5 bases). Per germline, CDR1 SGHRS and CDR2 YFSETQ. V was shortened by 4 bases and J by 0 bases, with 14 bases between the two germline ends. The CDR3 spans 15 residues.

This chain connects TRBV20-1 to TRBJ2-7; weak D call: TRBD2 (6 bases). Per the germline V gene, CDR1 is DFQATT and CDR2 is SNEGSKA (reference sequence). The CDR3 is 13 amino acids. V lost 2 bases and J 2 bases, leaving 10 bases between the germline ends. This CDR3 reads CSARMAGTYEQYF. Here the CDR3 DNA reads TGCAGTGCTAGAATGGCGGGAACCTACGAGCAGTACTTC.

Only a few counts were recorded for this clonotype. The chain has TRBV28 and TRBJ2-5; possibly TRBD1 or TRBD2 for D (6 bases each). Germline CDR1 and CDR2: MDHEN and SYDVKM. V gave up 2 bases and J gave up 7 bases, with 20 bases separating them. There are 16 residues in the CDR3. Here the CDR3 DNA reads TGTGCCAGCAGTTTAGGGGGCTATGGCGGGAAAGGGACCCAGTACTTC. This sequence encodes CASSLGGYGGKGTQYF. The complete variable domain, with remaining parts taken from reference TRBV28 and TRBJ2-5, reads DVKVTQSSRYLVKRTGEKVFLECVQDMDHENMFWYRQDPGLGLRLIYFSYDVKMKEKGDIPEGYSVSREKKERFSLILESASTNQTSMYLCASSLGGYGGKGTQYFGPGTRLLVL.

As for this clonotype: No conserved phenylalanine or tryptophan ends this CDR3, so it is likely a read error. DNA of the CDR3: TGTGCCAGCAGCCAAGAATCTCGGACCGCAAACTATGGCTACACCCTC. Translation: CASSQESRTANYGYTL. The chain employs TRBV3-1 and TRBJ1-2, with D hard to call. Per the germline V gene, CDR1 is LGHDT and CDR2 is YNNKEL (reference sequence). V was cut by 0 bases and J by 2 bases, with 13 bases left in between. The CDR3 extends over 16 amino acids.

The V call is TRBV20-1, the J call TRBJ1-5; D remains ambiguous. CDR1 is DFQATT and CDR2 is SNEGSKA in the germline V gene (reference sequence). The CDR3 totals 17 residues. Trimming stripped 0 bases from V and 0 bases from J, with 15 bases between. DNA of the CDR3: TGCAGTGCTAGAGATCAGTACAGCAGATATAGCAATCAGCCCCAGCATTTT. Protein: CSARDQYSRYSNQPQHF.

This clonotype was picked up many times. V gene TRBV12-3 or TRBV12-4 combines with J gene TRBJ2-6; 7 bases match TRBD1. The CDR3 contains 15 residues. V gave up 5 bases and J gave up 0 bases; unmatched junction bases: 1. The DNA of the CDR3 is TGTGCCAGCAGTCGACAGGGCTCTGGGGCCAACGTCCTGACTTTC. Translated: CASSRQGSGANVLTF.